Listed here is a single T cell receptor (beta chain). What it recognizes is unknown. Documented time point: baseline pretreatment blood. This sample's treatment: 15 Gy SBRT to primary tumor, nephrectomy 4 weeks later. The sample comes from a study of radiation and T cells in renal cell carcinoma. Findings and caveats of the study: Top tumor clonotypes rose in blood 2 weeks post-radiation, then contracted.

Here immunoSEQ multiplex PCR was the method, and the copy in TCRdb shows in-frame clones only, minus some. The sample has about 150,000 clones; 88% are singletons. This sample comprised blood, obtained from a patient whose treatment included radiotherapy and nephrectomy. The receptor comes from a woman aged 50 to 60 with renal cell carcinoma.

CDR3 protein: CASKNRGLTQPQHF. The CDR3 DNA reads TGTGCCAGCAAAAACAGGGGGCTTACTCAGCCCCAGCATTTT. The rearrangement links TRBV6-6 to TRBJ1-5; 9 bases are shared with TRBD1. Germline-derived CDR1 and CDR2 are MNHNY and SVGAGI (reference sequence). V trimming: 7 bases; J trimming: 6 bases; junction bases outside the gene matches: 7. The CDR3 runs 14 residues.